Listed below are T cell receptor beta chains from one sample, sequenced in a study of T cell changes during pregnancy in multiple sclerosis. TCRdb keeps only in-frame clones here, not all; method: immunoSEQ multiplex PCR. The sample consists of tens of thousands of clones, roughly nine tenths of them appearing once. Sequences were derived from CD4+ T cells from peripheral blood mononuclear cells, sampled in the first trimester of pregnancy. The source of these receptors is a female donor with multiple sclerosis, enrolled in a pregnancy study. Each CDR3 is given with its conserved first and last residue.

>TRBV5-4|TRBJ2-1
CASSLAGSGSYNEQFF
>TRBV6-6|TRBJ2-2
CATQTSVDTGELFF
>TRBV19|TRBJ1-4
CASSDTLSSTGWNEKLFF
>TRBV27|TRBJ2-7
CASSPLTGSSYEQYF
>TRBV4-3|TRBJ2-2
CASSPSSGGPNTGELFF
>TRBV7-8|TRBJ2-1
CASSLADPQLAGRFYNEQFF
>TRBV4-1|TRBJ2-5
CASSQDVTGQETQYF
>TRBV19|TRBJ1-4
CASSTDRDDGEKLFF
>TRBV5-5|TRBJ2-7
CASTHEGSEQYF
>TRBV29-1|TRBJ2-3
CSAGGLAGGPGTDTQYF
>TRBV5-1|TRBJ1-1
CASSPTGPTEAFF
>TRBV4-1|TRBJ2-1
CASSQDRDSYRQFF
>TRBV7-2|TRBJ2-7
CASSLVADSYEQYF
>TRBV6-1|TRBJ2-7
CASRTWDRAYEQYF
>TRBV5-4|TRBJ2-4
CASSSTSGGKNIQYF
>TRBV9|TRBJ1-3
CASSVDSGDTIYF
>TRBV9|TRBJ1-2
CASSVEAGQILSNYGYTF
>TRBV4-3|TRBJ1-2
CASSQGELGTGFYGYTF
>TRBV27|TRBJ2-1
CASSLGLSPSNEQFF
>TRBV7-2|TRBJ2-7
CASSLAARTSGRDEQYF
>TRBV5-1|TRBJ2-1
CASSPGTSGPRVYNEQFF
>TRBV14|TRBJ1-3
CASSQEAGLKGNTIYF
>TRBV2|TRBJ1-2
CASSRQANYGYTF
>TRBV29-1|TRBJ2-1
CSVREMSSYNEQFF
>TRBV7-3|TRBJ1-1
CASSSTGARGAFF
>TRBV6-6|TRBJ1-2
CASSWDRGHRYGYTF
>TRBV9|TRBJ2-1
CASSVDPGDRGNNEQFF
>TRBV1|TRBJ1-1
CTSSNGQGMNTEAFF
>TRBV14|TRBJ2-2
CASSQDLFGGGRIGTGELFF
>TRBV10-3|TRBJ2-7
CAISVGAGEQYF
>TRBV7-9|TRBJ2-5
CASSRDRVTQYF
>TRBV9|TRBJ2-1
CASSVRESNEQFF
>TRBV5-4|TRBJ1-1
CASRAGQMNTEAFF
>TRBV5-4|TRBJ2-1
CASSLARAGGYNEQFF
>TRBV1|TRBJ2-5
CTSSHPLTRPLGETQYF
>TRBV7-2|TRBJ2-2
CASSPSSGTTGELFF
>TRBV29-1|TRBJ2-2
CSALPVLTGELFF
>TRBV10-3|TRBJ2-1
CAISARESHEQFF
>TRBV6-5|TRBJ1-1
CASRRTGQNTEAFF
>TRBV7-8|TRBJ2-5
CASSLKAGVQTQYF
>TRBV5-1|TRBJ2-5
CASSLVRGWQETQYF
>TRBV7-9|TRBJ1-2
CASSHRTGGAKGYTF
>TRBV6-6|TRBJ2-1
CASSKLAGNEQFF
>TRBV13|TRBJ2-3
CASSPRTSGGADTQYF
>TRBV7-8|TRBJ2-7
CASSLGGGSSYEQYF
>TRBV11-2|TRBJ2-2
CASSRTSGGELFF
>TRBV4-2|TRBJ2-1
CASSRIPGLGGYNEQFF
>TRBV9|TRBJ2-1
CASSVATSGSEQFF
>TRBV5-1|TRBJ1-4
CASSLRGLGEKLFF
>TRBV2|TRBJ1-5
CASTDSHSNQPQHF
>TRBV13|TRBJ1-3
CASSAYRGNPGNTIYF
>TRBV9|TRBJ2-7
CASSVDGSPTTKQYF
>TRBV28|TRBJ2-2
CASTPAGARTGELFF
>TRBV28|TRBJ2-7
CASRSGPTYEQYF
>TRBV19|TRBJ2-5
CATSKAAGTQETQYF